The present entry profiles one TCR beta chain with its context. No antigen is known for it. The same CDR3 is also encoded by other DNA sequences in this sample. Sequencing targeted expressed TCRB transcripts, as all isolated RNA had been reverse transcribed. The study sequenced naive, central memory and regulatory T cell samples to an average of about 3.57 million reads. Libraries were prepared by immunoSEQ multiplex PCR; TCRdb keeps only in-frame clonotypes and omits some of them. The sample gives hundreds of thousands of clones, 15% to 18% of which show up once; around 0.095% is in the top ten. The CDR3 extends over 15 amino acids. The germline gives CDR1 LGHNA, CDR2 YSLEER. V was trimmed by 1 base and J by 2 bases, leaving 11 bases between them. This specimen comes from a study of beta chain features in type 1 diabetes. Overall study results and limits: Significant though moderate, a shortening of TCRB CDR3s appeared in all four CD4+ subsets of Type 1 diabetes patients.

Stem cell-like memory, regulatory, central memory and naive CD4+ cells were sorted via CD45RO/CCR7/CD25/CD127/CD95/CD27. The sequencing sample was made of naive CD4+ T cells from blood. The clonotype comes from a man aged 18 to 30 in good health. V and J are TRBV4-3 and TRBJ1-2; weak D call: TRBD1 (6 bases). CDR3 DNA: TGCGCCAGCAGCCAAGGGTCAACAGGGAACTATGGCTACACCTTC. Translating it yields CASSQGSTGNYGYTF.